Below are 9 T cell receptor beta chains sequenced from a single sample in a study of blood T cell repertoires in COVID-19. Produced via immunoSEQ multiplex PCR; TCRdb's table is partial and in-frame only. Seen here are about 200,000 clones, around 83% observed once, and the top ten hold under 8.5%. Material: peripheral blood. Receptors originate from a woman aged 80 or over with COVID-19, enrolled during active disease.

This clone was seen a handful of times. The rearrangement links TRBV7-9 to TRBJ1-1; D is unclear. The V gene lost 5 bases and the J gene lost 1 base, with 14 bases spanning the gap. The CDR3 is made up of 15 amino acids. Germline-derived CDR1 and CDR2 are SEHNR and FQNEAQ (reference sequence). The CDR3, as DNA: TGTGCCAGCAGCGACATGACAACCGGGAACACTGAAGCTTTCTTT. Its translation: CASSDMTTGNTEAFF.

The V and J genes are TRBV2 and TRBJ2-2; TRBD1 agrees at 8 bases. Germline-derived CDR1 and CDR2 are SNHLY and FYNNEI. V dropped 7 bases and J dropped 6; count of bases not matched to a gene: 7. This CDR3 region has 14 residues. DNA of the CDR3: TGTGCCAGCAAGGCCCAGGGGGCGGCCGGGGAGCTGTTTTTT. Its protein product is CASKAQGAAGELFF. The full variable domain, completed using reference TRBV2 and TRBJ2-2, is EPEVTQTPSHQVTQMGQEVILRCVPISNHLYFYWYRQILGQKVEFLVSFYNNEISEKSEIFDDQFSVERPDGSNFTLKIRSTKLEDSAMYFCASKAQGAAGELFFGEGSRLTVL.

The chain recombines TRBV27 with TRBJ2-5; D not certain. V was trimmed by 8 bases and J by 2 bases, leaving 15 bases between them. CDR3 length: 14 amino acids. Germline CDR1 MNHEY, CDR2 SMNVEV (reference sequence). CDR3 sequence: CASCPTRVQETQYF. The CDR3 DNA sequence: TGTGCCAGCTGTCCCACGAGAGTTCAAGAGACCCAGTACTTC.

This chain connects TRBV13 to TRBJ2-2, with TRBD2 matching 14 bases. This CDR3 region has 17 residues. Germline CDR1 reads PRHDT; CDR2 reads FYEKMQ (reference sequence). J lost 9 bases, V lost 6 bases, and 12 bases had no gene match. The CDR3 DNA reads as TGTGCCAGCAGACCCGGACTAGCGGGGGGCCAACTTAGGGAGCTGTTTTTT. Residues: CASRPGLAGGQLRELFF. The full variable domain, with the rest looked up from reference TRBV13 and TRBJ2-2, is AAGVIQSPRHLIKEKRETATLKCYPIPRHDTVYWYQQGPGQDPQFLISFYEKMQSDKGSIPDRFSAQQFSDYHSELNMSSLELGDSALYFCASRPGLAGGQLRELFFGEGSRLTVL.

The CDR3 is CASSLRVTEAFF. The CDR3 coding sequence is TGTGCCAGCAGTCTCAGGGTCACTGAAGCTTTCTTT. This rearrangement joins TRBV2 to TRBJ1-1; TRBD1 might be the D (5 bases). The CDR3 has 12 residues. Deletions cut 5 bases from V and 4 bases from J, with 8 bases between. CDR1 and CDR2 (germline): SNHLY, FYNNEI.

This clone was counted a single time. Mismatch with germline at one junction end may stem from a read error. This chain joins TRBV24-1 and TRBJ1-2; D gene unclear. CDR3 size: 11 residues. Per germline, CDR1 KGHDR and CDR2 SFDVKD. CDR3 sequence reads: CTTSGVAGYTF. The CDR3 DNA reads TGTACCACCAGTGGAGTCGCTGGCTACACCTTC.

The CDR3 bases are TGTGCTAGTGGTTTTTGGACAGCCTTGAATTCACCCCTCCACTTT. Protein: CASGFWTALNSPLHF. The rearrangement uses TRBV12-5 and TRBJ1-6; the D gene is possibly TRBD1 (6 bases). V lost 3 bases and J 7 bases, leaving 13 bases between the germline ends. There are 15 residues in the CDR3. The germline V gene has CDR1 LGHNT and CDR2 FRNRAP.

The DNA of the CDR3 is TGTGCCATCAGGGGGACTGAGCAAGAGACCCAGTACTTC. This codes for CAIRGTEQETQYF. The gene calls are TRBV10-3 and TRBJ2-5; possibly TRBD2 for D (6 bases). Germline CDR1 and CDR2: ENHRY and SYGVKD. V dropped 6 bases and J dropped 2 bases, with 10 bases sitting between them. This CDR3 is built from 13 residues.

V and J are TRBV7-6 and TRBJ2-1; 7 bases map to TRBD2. CDR3 size: 16 residues. The V gene end was trimmed by 1 base and the J gene end by 7 bases; junction bases not matched to a gene: 10. Germline assignment: CDR1 SGHVS and CDR2 FNYEAQ. For the CDR3, the DNA is TGTGCCAGCAGCTTAGTCGGCGGGAGCGGAGTAAATGAGCAGTTCTTC. Its protein is CASSLVGGSGVNEQFF.